The next 25 T cell receptor beta chains were all read from a single sample in a study of T cells in Graves' hyperthyroidism and ophthalmopathy. Amplified TCR beta CDR3 regions came from RNA transcripts. First-round RT-PCR with HTBI primers amplified the TCR CDR3 region. TCRdb reprocessed the multiplex PCR reads via MiXCR and lists one record per CDR3 protein. In the table there are hundreds of thousands of distinct CDR3 sequences, roughly 15% of which are singletons. The sequenced sample was blood. The receptors were gathered from a woman in her late teens or twenties with Graves' hyperthyroidism.

This clonotype has ten or more counts. V usage is TRBV7-2 and J usage is TRBJ2-7; maybe TRBD1 (6 bases). The germline V and J ends were trimmed by 5 bases and 5 bases, with 16 bases remaining between them. The CDR3 extends over 14 amino acids. The germline CDR1 and CDR2 sequences are SGHTA and FQGNSA. This CDR3 reads CASSPYRVGNEQYF. The CDR3 DNA sequence: TGTGCCAGCAGCCCCTACAGGGTTGGCAACGAGCAGTACTTC.

This rearrangement joins TRBV5-6 to TRBJ1-5, with TRBD1 identical over 7 bases. The length of the CDR3 is 13 residues. The ends lost 5 bases at V and 6 bases at J; junction bases unmatched: 5. Looked up from germline, CDR1 is SGHDT and CDR2 is YYEEEE. The CDR3 sequence is CASSFQGVQPQHF. CDR3 DNA: TGTGCCAGCAGTTTCCAGGGGGTTCAGCCCCAGCATTTT. Supplemented by reference TRBV5-6 and TRBJ1-5, the full variable domain reads DAGVTQSPTHLIKTRGQQVTLRCSPKSGHDTVSWYQQALGQGPQFIFQYYEEEERQRGNFPDRFSGHQFPNYSSELNVNALLLGDSALYLCASSFQGVQPQHFGDGTRLSIL.

Ten or more counts support this clonotype. The V and J genes are TRBV7-8 and TRBJ2-7; 10 nucleotides agree with TRBD2. Germline lookup yields CDR1 SGHVS and CDR2 FQNEAQ. This CDR3 is 16 amino acids long. V lost 1 base, J lost 3 bases, and 6 bases stayed unmatched. Here the CDR3 reads CASSLGSGTSDYEQYF. CDR3 in DNA: TGTGCCAGCAGCTTAGGATCCGGGACTAGCGACTACGAGCAGTACTTC. Based on the CDR3 plus reference TRBV7-8 and TRBJ2-7, the full variable domain is GAGVSQSPRYKVAKRGQDVALRCDPISGHVSLFWYQQALGQGPEFLTYFQNEAQLDKSGLPSDRFFAERPEGSVSTLKIQRTQQEDSAVYLCASSLGSGTSDYEQYFGPGTRLTVT.

CDR3 sequence reads: CASSTQGASNQPQHF. The CDR3 bases are TGTGCCAGCAGTACACAGGGGGCTAGCAATCAGCCCCAGCATTTT. This chain joins TRBV2 and TRBJ1-5; 9 bases fit TRBD1. Germline CDR1 reads SNHLY; CDR2 reads FYNNEI. V lost 5 bases to trimming and J lost 0 bases; unmatched junction nucleotides: 2. The CDR3 spans 15 residues.

The V gene is TRBV15, the J gene TRBJ2-3; D gene uncertain. The V gene lost 4 bases and the J gene lost 6 bases, with 17 bases spanning the gap. The CDR3 covers 15 residues. CDR1 and CDR2 (germline): LNHNV, YYDKDF (reference sequence). The CDR3 loop is CATSNGDYRFDTQYF. The CDR3 DNA sequence: TGTGCCACCAGCAATGGAGATTACAGATTTGATACGCAGTATTTT.

This clonotype was observed a handful of times. The chain links TRBV19 to TRBJ1-1; D remains unclear. Germline CDR1 LNHDA, CDR2 SQIVND (reference sequence). The CDR3 contains 14 residues. V shed 4 bases and J shed 1 base, with 10 bases lying between them. The CDR3 is CASSTRNRNTEAFF. In DNA form, the CDR3 reads TGTGCCAGTAGTACACGTAACAGGAACACTGAAGCTTTCTTT.

This clonotype was picked up many times. The chain links TRBV7-2 to TRBJ2-5; 8 bases match TRBD2. The CDR3 length is 14 residues. Germline lookup yields CDR1 SGHTA and CDR2 FQGNSA. V was clipped by 2 bases and J by 5 bases; unmatched bases: 4. The CDR3 region has the DNA TGTGCCAGCAGCTTACCGGGGGGGCCTGAGACCCAGTACTTC. Encoded protein: CASSLPGGPETQYF.

This clonotype was found a few times. The chain uses TRBV5-1 and TRBJ1-6; D possibly corresponds to TRBD1 (5 bases). Deletions cut 0 bases from V and 6 bases from J, with 7 bases between. Germline CDR1 SGHRS, CDR2 YFSETQ. The CDR3 contains 14 residues. The CDR3 loop reads CASSLEGSNSPLHF. As DNA, the CDR3 is TGCGCCAGCAGCTTGGAGGGGTCTAATTCACCCCTCCACTTT.

The V and J genes are TRBV12-3 or TRBV12-4 and TRBJ1-5; D unclear. The CDR3 runs 12 residues. The germline V and J ends were trimmed by 6 bases and 7 bases, with 10 bases remaining between them. The CDR3 bases are TGTGCCAGCAGGAAGAGGTACCAGCCCCAGCATTTT. Translated: CASRKRYQPQHF.

This clonotype was observed a few times. V is TRBV7-2 and J is TRBJ2-1, with 10 positions matching TRBD2. CDR1 and CDR2 (germline): SGHTA, FQGNSA. V lost 5 bases, J lost 7 bases, and 8 bases stayed unmatched. The CDR3 covers 15 residues. CDR3 sequence reads: CASSELAGVGNEQFF. As DNA, the CDR3 is TGTGCCAGCAGCGAGCTAGCGGGAGTAGGAAATGAGCAGTTCTTC.

In this sample, this clonotype turned up many times. V is TRBV7-9 and J is TRBJ2-3; D not resolved. From germline, CDR1 is SEHNR and CDR2 FQNEAQ (reference sequence). Trimming cost V 8 bases and J 2 bases, with 11 bases left between them. This CDR3 has 13 amino acids. This CDR3 reads CASLLGNTDTQYF. The CDR3 bases are TGTGCCAGCCTATTGGGAAACACAGATACGCAGTATTTT.

The chain links TRBV7-3 to TRBJ1-3; possibly TRBD1 for D (5 bases). Germline V CDR1 and CDR2: SGHTA, FQGTGA. The CDR3 spans 15 residues. Trimming cost V 3 bases and J 1 base, with 10 bases left between them. The CDR3 nucleotides are TGTGCCAGCAGCTTCGACAGCCGATCTGGAAACACCATATATTTT. Its protein product is CASSFDSRSGNTIYF.

Comment on this clonotype: A single base separates this from a much larger clone, so it may be a read error. V usage is TRBV12-3 or TRBV12-4 and J usage is TRBJ1-1; D is possibly TRBD1 (5 bases). The CDR3 is 11 amino acids. The CDR3 loop reads CAGSVQGEAFF. The CDR3 bases are TGTGCCGGCAGTGTTCAGGGAGAAGCTTTCTTT.

This clonotype was picked up a small number of times. The chain couples TRBV15 to TRBJ1-1; D gene unclear. Trimming removed 0 bases from V and 10 bases from J, with 12 bases in between. Germline CDR1 reads LNHNV; CDR2 reads YYDKDF (reference sequence). This CDR3 contains 13 residues. The CDR3 region has the DNA TGTGCCACCAGCAGAGATCTGGGTTCCCGAGCTTTCTTT. Its protein product is CATSRDLGSRAFF.

This clonotype has a count of ten or more. V and J are TRBV9 and TRBJ2-3; TRBD2 matches 10 bases. Germline CDR1 and CDR2: SGDLS and YYNGEE. CDR3 length equals 15 residues. J was trimmed by 4 bases and V by 3 bases; bases with no gene match: 5. For the CDR3, the DNA is TGTGCCAGCAGCGCTAGCGGGAGAGGGGCAGATACGCAGTATTTT. Protein: CASSASGRGADTQYF.

This clonotype was seen at least ten times. V and J are TRBV6-1 and TRBJ1-1; the D is unclear. The CDR3 has 12 amino acids. Deletions cut 6 bases from V and 3 bases from J, with 8 bases between. Germline V gene sequence: CDR1 MNHNS, CDR2 SASEGT. The CDR3 DNA sequence: TGTGCCAGCAGCCTATGGGACACTGAAGCTTTCTTT. This gives the protein CASSLWDTEAFF.

This chain connects TRBV4-3 to TRBJ1-2; possibly TRBD1 for D (5 bases). V shed 0 bases and J shed 12 bases, with 26 bases lying between them. From germline, CDR1 is LGHNA and CDR2 YSLEER. This CDR3 comprises 17 residues. CDR3 nucleotides: TGCGCCAGCAGCCAAGATTCGGCGGGGCCGTACCCCGGGGGTGACACCTTC. Residues: CASSQDSAGPYPGGDTF.

This clonotype was picked up a small number of times. The V and J genes are TRBV7-2 and TRBJ1-1, with D perhaps TRBD1 (5 bases). V was pared by 5 bases and J by 0 bases, with 16 bases between. There are 16 residues in the CDR3. Germline CDR1 is SGHTA and CDR2 is FQGNSA. The CDR3 DNA is TGTGCCAGCAGCCCGAGGGCAGGGAGTTTGAACACTGAAGCTTTCTTT. It translates to CASSPRAGSLNTEAFF.

This clonotype was seen repeatedly, ten times or more. V is TRBV27 and J is TRBJ1-1; 10 nucleotides align to TRBD1. V was clipped by 0 bases and J by 1 base; unmatched bases: 8. This CDR3 contains 18 residues. In germline, CDR1 is MNHEY, CDR2 SMNVEV (reference sequence). The CDR3 reads CASSLSRTGGRGNTEAFF. The CDR3 bases are TGTGCCAGCAGTTTATCTCGGACAGGGGGACGGGGGAACACTGAAGCTTTCTTT.

This clonotype was detected only a few times. A much larger clone is a single base away; this may be a read error. V usage is TRBV30 and J usage is TRBJ1-5, with a weak D call TRBD1 (6 bases). Germline V gene sequence: CDR1 GTSNPN, CDR2 SVGIG (reference sequence). The CDR3 loop spans 17 amino acids. V was cut by 4 bases and J by 2 bases, with 21 bases left in between. The CDR3 nucleotides are TGTGCCTGGACTGGTGAGCGGGGACAACCCCGCAATCAGCCCCAGCATTTT. It translates to CAWTGERGQPRNQPQHF.

This clonotype was seen only a few times. The V call is TRBV15, the J call TRBJ1-5; D call uncertain. Germline lookup yields CDR1 LNHNV and CDR2 YYDKDF (reference sequence). Deletions cut 0 bases from V and 0 bases from J, with 12 bases between. There are 17 residues in the CDR3. In nucleotides, the CDR3 is TGTGCCACCAGCAGAGAGCCTTTGACTCATAGCAATCAGCCCCAGCATTTT. Protein: CATSREPLTHSNQPQHF.

This clonotype was counted between two and nine times. A much more abundant neighbour one base away suggests this may be a read error. The chain recombines TRBV27 with TRBJ2-7; a weak D match, TRBD2 (6 bases). The CDR3 totals 16 residues. Germline V CDR1 and CDR2: MNHEY, SMNVEV (reference sequence). The CDR3 DNA reads as TGTGCCAGCAGTTCCACACTAGCTCGGAGCTCCTACGAGCAGCACTTC. This codes for CASSSTLARSSYEQHF.

This clonotype was found many times. The J gene is TRBJ2-3, the V gene TRBV20-1; TRBD1 matches at 7 bases. Germline lookup yields CDR1 DFQATT and CDR2 SNEGSKA (reference sequence). CDR3 length: 18 residues. V lost 1 base to trimming and J lost 2 bases; unmatched junction nucleotides: 15. CDR3 in amino acids: CSARAMDPGQIVTDTQYF. The CDR3 nucleotides read TGCAGTGCTAGAGCTATGGACCCGGGACAGATCGTCACAGATACGCAGTATTTT.

This clonotype was recorded a few times. The V gene is TRBV4-2, the J gene TRBJ2-7; TRBD2 might be the D (6 bases). This CDR3 region has 18 residues. V lost 0 bases to trimming and J lost 5 bases, with 23 bases between them. Germline CDR1 reads LGHNA; CDR2 reads YNFKEQ. CDR3 protein: CASSQEGVSGLRTHEQYF. In DNA form, the CDR3 reads TGTGCCAGCAGCCAAGAAGGTGTTAGCGGTCTGAGGACCCACGAGCAGTACTTC.

This clonotype was seen repeatedly, ten times or more. The J gene is TRBJ2-5, the V gene TRBV7-2, with D unresolved. The CDR3 sequence is 11 residues long. Per the germline V gene, CDR1 is SGHTA and CDR2 is FQGNSA. Deletions cut 8 bases from V and 2 bases from J, with 6 bases between. The CDR3 loop reads CASGLQETQYF. CDR3 nucleotides: TGTGCCAGCGGGTTACAAGAGACCCAGTACTTC.